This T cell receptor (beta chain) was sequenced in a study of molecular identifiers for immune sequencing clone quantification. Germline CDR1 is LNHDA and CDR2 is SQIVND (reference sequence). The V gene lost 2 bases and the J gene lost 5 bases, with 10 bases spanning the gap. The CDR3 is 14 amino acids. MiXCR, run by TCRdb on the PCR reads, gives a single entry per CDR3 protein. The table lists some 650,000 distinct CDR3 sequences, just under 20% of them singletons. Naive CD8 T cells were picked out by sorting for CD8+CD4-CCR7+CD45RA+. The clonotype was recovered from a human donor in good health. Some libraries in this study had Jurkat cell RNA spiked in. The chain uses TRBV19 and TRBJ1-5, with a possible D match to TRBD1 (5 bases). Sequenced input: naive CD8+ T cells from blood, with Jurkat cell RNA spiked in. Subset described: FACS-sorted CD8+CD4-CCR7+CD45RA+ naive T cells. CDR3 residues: CASSIQGTYQPQHF. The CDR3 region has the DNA TGTGCCAGTAGTATACAGGGAACTTATCAGCCCCAGCATTTT.